The 11 T cell receptor beta chains below all came from one sample that was sequenced in a study of blood T cell repertoires in COVID-19. Generated by immunoSEQ multiplex PCR, the TCRdb table keeps only in-frame clones and is missing some. The repertoire holds some 60,000 clones, with approximately 82% as singletons. The source material was peripheral blood. The receptors here all came from an elderly woman with acute or convalescent COVID-19.

The V gene is TRBV10-1, the J gene TRBJ2-1, with D possibly being TRBD2 (6 bases). The CDR3 spans 16 residues. V was shortened by 6 bases and J by 7 bases, with 22 bases between the two germline ends. Germline loops: CDR1 WNHNN, CDR2 SYGVQD (reference sequence). CDR3 loop: CASSPGNGGVRNEQFF. CDR3 DNA sequence: TGCGCCAGCAGCCCCGGGAACGGAGGGGTTAGAAATGAGCAGTTCTTC.

The rearrangement uses TRBV7-3 and TRBJ2-5; 8 bases are a match to TRBD2. Germline V gives CDR1 SGHTA, CDR2 FQGTGA. V gave up 3 bases and J gave up 6 bases; unmatched junction bases: 3. The CDR3 runs 13 residues. As DNA, the CDR3 is TGTGCCAGCAGCTTGACTAGCGTACAGACCCAGTACTTC. Translation: CASSLTSVQTQYF.

CDR3 DNA: TGTGCCAGCAGCTTGGCTGGACAGGGTAACTATGGCTACACCTTC. As protein: CASSLAGQGNYGYTF. This chain joins TRBV5-5 and TRBJ1-2, with 8 bases fitting TRBD1. Losses at the gene ends were 0 bases for V and 1 base for J; bases not matched to a gene: 2. The CDR3 sequence is 15 residues long. CDR1 SGHKS and CDR2 YYEKEE come from the germline V gene (reference sequence).

V and J are TRBV5-1 and TRBJ2-7; the match to TRBD2 covers 9 bases. J was trimmed by 2 bases and V by 10 bases; bases with no gene match: 7. The V gene's germline CDR1 is SGHRS and CDR2 YFSETQ. The CDR3 extends over 13 amino acids. This CDR3 is CASGREGPYEQYF. CDR3 DNA sequence: TGCGCCTCAGGGCGGGAGGGCCCCTACGAGCAGTACTTC.

The chain employs TRBV29-1 and TRBJ1-1, with 8 bases fitting TRBD1. Germline V gives CDR1 SQVTM, CDR2 ANQGSEA. This CDR3 comprises 13 residues. The trim removed 7 bases at V and 7 bases at J, leaving 11 bases unmatched. The CDR3 sequence is CSGNRGAGGEAFF. CDR3 sequence (DNA): TGCAGCGGGAACAGGGGGGCGGGTGGTGAAGCTTTCTTT.

This chain links TRBV2 with TRBJ1-4, with 7 bases matching TRBD1. J gave up 4 bases and V 5 bases, and 4 bases lay outside the gene matches. The CDR3 sequence is 14 residues long. Looked up from germline, CDR1 is SNHLY and CDR2 is FYNNEI. CDR3: CASSLGQNNEKLFF. The CDR3 bases are TGTGCCAGCAGTCTGGGACAGAATAATGAAAAACTGTTTTTT. Full variable domain (remainder filled in from reference TRBV2 and TRBJ1-4): EPEVTQTPSHQVTQMGQEVILRCVPISNHLYFYWYRQILGQKVEFLVSFYNNEISEKSEIFDDQFSVERPDGSNFTLKIRSTKLEDSAMYFCASSLGQNNEKLFFGSGTQLSVL.

The rearrangement links TRBV11-3 to TRBJ2-7; D may be TRBD2 (5 bases). Per germline, CDR1 SGHNT and CDR2 YENEEA. V lost 1 base to trimming and J lost 6 bases, with 19 bases between them. There are 16 residues in the CDR3. DNA for the CDR3: TGTGCCAGCAGCTTAGGATATTCGAAGGGTGGGAGCGAGCAGTACTTC. This gives the protein CASSLGYSKGGSEQYF.

The gene calls are TRBV6-5 and TRBJ1-1; 8 positions match TRBD1. This CDR3 spans 11 amino acids. In germline, CDR1 is MNHEY, CDR2 SVGAGI. The junction had 2 bases not matched to a gene; V was cut back by 4 bases and J by 10 bases. The CDR3: CASSSGGVAFF. The CDR3 bases are TGTGCCAGCAGTTCAGGGGGCGTAGCTTTCTTT.

The chain recombines TRBV7-2 with TRBJ1-1; 7 positions agree with TRBD1. Germline loops: CDR1 SGHTA, CDR2 FQGNSA. The CDR3 covers 14 residues. Trimming at V came to 5 bases and at J to 2 bases, leaving 5 bases not matched to a gene. The CDR3: CASSVTGINTEAFF. CDR3 in DNA: TGTGCCAGCAGCGTGACAGGGATTAACACTGAAGCTTTCTTT.

This clone was detected only a few times. The J gene is TRBJ1-2, the V gene TRBV6-5; a weak D match, TRBD1 (6 bases). Germline CDR1 is MNHEY and CDR2 is SVGAGI. V dropped 7 bases and J dropped 7 bases, with 13 bases sitting between them. The CDR3 length is 12 residues. CDR3 sequence (DNA): TGTGCCAGCAAGGACTTAGGGGGTGGCTACACCTTC. Translating gives CASKDLGGGYTF.

The V gene is TRBV5-1, the J gene TRBJ1-1, with D hard to call. This CDR3 has 16 amino acids. The V end lost 4 bases, the J end lost 0 bases, and 16 bases lay between the germline ends. Germline V gene data show CDR1 as SGHRS and CDR2 as YFSETQ. The CDR3 is CASSLPAQSLNTEAFF. CDR3 coding DNA: TGCGCCAGCAGCCTCCCCGCTCAGTCGCTGAACACTGAAGCTTTCTTT.